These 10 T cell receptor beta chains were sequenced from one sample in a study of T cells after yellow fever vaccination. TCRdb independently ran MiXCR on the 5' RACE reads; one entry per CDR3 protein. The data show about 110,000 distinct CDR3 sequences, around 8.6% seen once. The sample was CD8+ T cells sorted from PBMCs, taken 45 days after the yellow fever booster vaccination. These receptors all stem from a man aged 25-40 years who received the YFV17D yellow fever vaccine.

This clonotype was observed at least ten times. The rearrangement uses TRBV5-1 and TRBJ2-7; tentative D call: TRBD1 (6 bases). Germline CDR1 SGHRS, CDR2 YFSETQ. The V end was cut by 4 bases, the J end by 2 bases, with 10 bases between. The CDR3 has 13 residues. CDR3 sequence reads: CASSTGHPYEQYF. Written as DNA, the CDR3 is TGCGCCAGCAGCACGGGACACCCCTACGAGCAGTACTTC.

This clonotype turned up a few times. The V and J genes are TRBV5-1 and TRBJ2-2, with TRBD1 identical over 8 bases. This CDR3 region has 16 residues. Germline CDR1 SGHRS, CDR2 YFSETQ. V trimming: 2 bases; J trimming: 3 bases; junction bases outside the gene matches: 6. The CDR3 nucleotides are TGCGCCAGCAGCTTTTATCCGGGACAGGACACCGGGGAGCTGTTTTTT. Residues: CASSFYPGQDTGELFF.

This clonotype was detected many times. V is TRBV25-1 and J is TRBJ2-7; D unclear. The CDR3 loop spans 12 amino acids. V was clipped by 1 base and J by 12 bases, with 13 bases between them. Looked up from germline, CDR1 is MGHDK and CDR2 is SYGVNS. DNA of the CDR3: TGTGCCAGCAGTGAATTCGATGGTGGGGTGTACTTC. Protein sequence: CASSEFDGGVYF.

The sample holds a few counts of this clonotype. CDR3 sequence (DNA): TGTGCCTGGAGTTCTATTAGAGGCGAGCAGTACTTC. As protein: CAWSSIRGEQYF. The V gene is TRBV30, the J gene TRBJ2-7; no definite D call. Trimming took off 2 bases at V and 6 bases at J, with 11 bases between the two ends. The germline gives CDR1 GTSNPN, CDR2 SVGIG (reference sequence). CDR3 length: 12 amino acids.

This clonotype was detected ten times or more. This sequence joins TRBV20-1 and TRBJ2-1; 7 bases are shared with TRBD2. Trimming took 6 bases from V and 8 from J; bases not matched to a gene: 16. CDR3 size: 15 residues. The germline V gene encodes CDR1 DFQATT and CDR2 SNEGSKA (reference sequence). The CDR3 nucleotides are TGCAGTGCCGCAGTGAGGAGCGGGGCGATCGATGAGCAGTTCTTC. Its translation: CSAAVRSGAIDEQFF.

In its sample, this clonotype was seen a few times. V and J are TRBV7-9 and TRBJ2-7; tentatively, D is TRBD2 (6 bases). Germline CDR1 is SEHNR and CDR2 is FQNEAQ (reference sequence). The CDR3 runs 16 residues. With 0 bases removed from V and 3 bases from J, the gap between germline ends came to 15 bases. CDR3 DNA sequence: TGTGCCAGCAGCTTAGCGTGGACTACATCCTTCTACGAGCAGTACTTC. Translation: CASSLAWTTSFYEQYF.

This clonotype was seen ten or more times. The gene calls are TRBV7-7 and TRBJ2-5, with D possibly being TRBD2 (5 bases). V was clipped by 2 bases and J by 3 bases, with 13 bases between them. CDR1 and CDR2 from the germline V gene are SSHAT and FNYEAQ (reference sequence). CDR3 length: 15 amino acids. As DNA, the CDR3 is TGTGCCAGCAGCTTATACCCAGCGGCCAAAGAGACCCAGTACTTC. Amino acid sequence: CASSLYPAAKETQYF.

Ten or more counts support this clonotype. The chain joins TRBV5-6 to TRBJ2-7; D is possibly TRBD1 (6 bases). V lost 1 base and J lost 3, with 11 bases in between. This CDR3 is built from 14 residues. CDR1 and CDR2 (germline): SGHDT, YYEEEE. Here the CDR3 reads CASSLWDNYYEQYF. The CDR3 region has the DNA TGTGCCAGCAGCTTGTGGGACAATTACTACGAGCAGTACTTC.

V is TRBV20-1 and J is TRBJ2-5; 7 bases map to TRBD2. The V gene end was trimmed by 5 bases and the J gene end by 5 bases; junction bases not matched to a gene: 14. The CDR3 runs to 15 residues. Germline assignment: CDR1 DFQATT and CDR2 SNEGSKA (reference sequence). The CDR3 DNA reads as TGCAGTGCTTCGACTAGCCGCCTGACTGGGGAGACCCAGTACTTC. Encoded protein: CSASTSRLTGETQYF.

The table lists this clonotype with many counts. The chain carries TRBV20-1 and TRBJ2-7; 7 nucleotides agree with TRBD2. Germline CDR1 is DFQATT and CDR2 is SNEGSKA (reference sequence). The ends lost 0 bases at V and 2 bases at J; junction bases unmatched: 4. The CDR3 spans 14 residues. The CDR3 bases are TGCAGTGCTAGAGATGGCGGGAGCACCTACGAGCAGTACTTC. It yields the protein CSARDGGSTYEQYF.